This record concerns one T cell receptor (beta chain) sequence. Its antigen is not known. Cell sorting via CD45RO/CCR7/CD25/CD127/CD95/CD27 was performed to obtain CD4+ naive, central memory, regulatory and stem cell-like memory cells. The sample is drawn from a study of beta chain features in type 1 diabetes. General study results and limits: Significant though moderate, a shortening of TCRB CDR3s appeared in all four CD4+ subsets of Type 1 diabetes patients.

V was shortened by 5 bases and J by 6 bases, with 17 bases between the two germline ends. The CDR3 sequence is 14 residues long. Looked up from germline, CDR1 is SEHNR and CDR2 is FQNEAQ (reference sequence). Every isolated RNA sample was fully reverse transcribed, so sequencing captured expressed TCRB transcripts. Using immunoSEQ multiplex PCR, the repertoire was profiled, and TCRdb retains in-frame clones only, with some absent. The sample has 130,000 to 150,000 clones, 10% to 15% seen once. Specimen: central memory CD4+ T cells from blood. This sequence joins TRBV7-9 and TRBJ2-7; D may correspond to TRBD1 or TRBD2 (5 bases each). This TCR came from a young man with type 1 diabetes. CDR3 in DNA: TGTGCCAGCAGCACTGGGACCAGGCAGGGCGAGCAGTACTTC. Its protein product is CASSTGTRQGEQYF.